The 27 T cell receptor beta chains in this list originate from one sample, sequenced in a study of blood T cell repertoires in COVID-19. Generated by immunoSEQ multiplex PCR, the TCRdb table keeps only in-frame clones and is missing some. This sample has 150,000 to 200,000 clones, with just under 80% found just once. The specimen was peripheral blood. The source is a man aged 70 or older with active or convalescent COVID-19.

V is TRBV5-1 and J is TRBJ2-1, with 7 nucleotides matching TRBD2. CDR1 SGHRS and CDR2 YFSETQ come from the germline V gene. Trimming cost V 4 bases and J 7 bases; bases outside gene matches: 8. The CDR3 has 14 amino acids. The CDR3 sequence is CASSSGASGNEQFF. The DNA of the CDR3 is TGCGCCAGCAGCAGCGGGGCGAGTGGAAATGAGCAGTTCTTC.

The J gene is TRBJ1-1, the V gene TRBV5-4; weak D call: TRBD1 (6 bases). The V gene lost 4 bases and the J gene lost 1 base, with 8 bases spanning the gap. Germline assignment: CDR1 SGHNT and CDR2 YYREEE (reference sequence). CDR3 length: 13 residues. CDR3 coding DNA: TGTGCCAGCAGCGTGGACAGGAACACTGAAGCTTTCTTT. The encoded protein is CASSVDRNTEAFF.

The rearrangement links TRBV5-4 to TRBJ2-1, with 12 nucleotides matching TRBD2. J lost 2 bases, V lost 0 bases, and 6 bases had no gene match. The germline V gene has CDR1 SGHNT and CDR2 YYREEE (reference sequence). CDR3 length: 18 amino acids. CDR3 DNA: TGTGCCAGCAGCTTGGCGGGGTCTAGCGGGGGGGCCTACAATGAGCAGTTCTTC. It codes for CASSLAGSSGGAYNEQFF.

DNA for the CDR3: TGTGCCAGCAGCCCCGGGACAATGAACACTGAAGCTTTCTTT. This sequence encodes CASSPGTMNTEAFF. V usage is TRBV5-6 and J usage is TRBJ1-1; weak D call: TRBD1 (6 bases). The CDR3 runs 14 residues. Deletions cut 4 bases from V and 0 bases from J, with 10 bases between. CDR1 is SGHDT and CDR2 is YYEEEE in the germline V gene. Using reference TRBV5-6 and TRBJ1-1 for the parts outside the CDR3, the full variable domain is DAGVTQSPTHLIKTRGQQVTLRCSPKSGHDTVSWYQQALGQGPQFIFQYYEEEERQRGNFPDRFSGHQFPNYSSELNVNALLLGDSALYLCASSPGTMNTEAFFGQGTRLTVV.

J is TRBJ2-7 and V is TRBV14; no definite D call. Germline V gene data show CDR1 as SGHDN and CDR2 as FVKESK. CDR3 length equals 11 residues. Trimming stripped 3 bases from V and 4 bases from J, with 4 bases between. The CDR3 sequence is CASSHLYEQYF. CDR3 in DNA: TGTGCCAGCAGCCATCTATACGAGCAGTACTTC.

The chain employs TRBV7-2 and TRBJ2-5; 8 bases are a match to TRBD1. V dropped 1 base and J dropped 5; count of bases not matched to a gene: 6. This CDR3 contains 15 residues. CDR1 and CDR2 from the germline V gene are SGHTA and FQGNSA. The CDR3 here is CASSLVSGGGETQYF. The CDR3 nucleotides read TGTGCCAGCAGCTTAGTCTCAGGGGGCGGTGAGACCCAGTACTTC.

The chain joins TRBV18 to TRBJ1-6; 10 bases align to TRBD1. The CDR3 is 16 residues long. V lost 5 bases to trimming and J lost 6 bases; unmatched junction nucleotides: 7. The germline V gene encodes CDR1 KGHSH and CDR2 LQKENI. This CDR3 is CASSARDRGSNSPLHF. The CDR3, as DNA: TGTGCCAGCTCAGCCCGGGACAGGGGAAGTAATTCACCCCTCCACTTT.

V and J are TRBV5-1 and TRBJ1-2; D is possibly TRBD1 (6 bases). The CDR3 has 13 residues. The germline V gene encodes CDR1 SGHRS and CDR2 YFSETQ. The V end was cut by 2 bases, the J end by 6 bases, with 11 bases between. CDR3 residues: CASSFGQTNGYTF. The CDR3 DNA reads TGCGCCAGCAGCTTCGGACAGACTAATGGCTACACCTTC.

This clone was counted only a few times. The chain has TRBV15 and TRBJ1-6; 9 bases map to TRBD1. V lost 4 bases, J lost 10 bases, and 8 bases stayed unmatched. Germline lookup yields CDR1 LNHNV and CDR2 YYDKDF (reference sequence). This CDR3 is built from 15 residues. CDR3 residues: CATSKPGQGISPLHF. In DNA form, the CDR3 reads TGTGCCACCAGCAAACCGGGACAGGGAATCTCACCCCTCCACTTT.

This chain links TRBV2 with TRBJ2-3, with 8 bases fitting TRBD2. J was trimmed by 5 bases and V by 11 bases; bases with no gene match: 12. The CDR3 contains 14 residues. Per the germline V gene, CDR1 is SNHLY and CDR2 is FYNNEI. DNA of the CDR3: TGTGCCGGCACCCTCACGGCGGGAGGAGATACGCAGTATTTT. Its protein is CAGTLTAGGDTQYF.

In this sample, this clone turned up once. CDR3 amino acids: CSGGAPNNEQFF. In nucleotides, the CDR3 is TGCAGCGGGGGGGCCCCGAACAATGAGCAGTTCTTC. This chain uses TRBV29-1 with TRBJ2-1; the D call may be TRBD1 or TRBD2 (6 bases each). The CDR3 extends over 12 amino acids. V was pared by 7 bases and J by 5 bases, with 12 bases between. Germline assignment: CDR1 SQVTM and CDR2 ANQGSEA.

The V and J genes are TRBV28 and TRBJ2-7, with 11 bases that match TRBD1. Germline lookup yields CDR1 MDHEN and CDR2 SYDVKM. The V segment lost 6 bases and the J segment 1 base; nucleotides outside the gene matches: 8. The CDR3 contains 16 residues. The CDR3 DNA is TGTGCCAGCAGCACACACCGGGACAGGGGGTCCTACGAGCAGTACTTC. Translation gives CASSTHRDRGSYEQYF.

The chain has TRBV4-2 and TRBJ1-1; tentative D call: TRBD1 (5 bases). The CDR3 is 13 amino acids. V was cut by 2 bases and J by 12 bases, with 16 bases left in between. The germline V gene has CDR1 LGHNA and CDR2 YNFKEQ. The CDR3 here is CASSQRGSSGTFF. The CDR3 coding sequence is TGTGCCAGCAGCCAACGGGGGTCGTCGGGGACTTTCTTT.

Comment on this clone: This sample includes further DNA sequences coding for the same CDR3. CDR3 amino acids: CASSDQGGNQPQHF. CDR3 nucleotides: TGTGCCAGCAGTGACCAGGGAGGAAATCAGCCCCAGCATTTT. This chain links TRBV2 with TRBJ1-5, with a tentative D call TRBD1 (5 bases). The ends were cut back, 3 bases at V and 4 bases at J, with 10 bases in the middle. Per germline, CDR1 SNHLY and CDR2 FYNNEI. This CDR3 has 14 residues. The full variable domain, rest sourced from reference TRBV2 and TRBJ1-5, is EPEVTQTPSHQVTQMGQEVILRCVPISNHLYFYWYRQILGQKVEFLVSFYNNEISEKSEIFDDQFSVERPDGSNFTLKIRSTKLEDSAMYFCASSDQGGNQPQHFGDGTRLSIL.

This clone has a single count. The chain uses TRBV11-2 and TRBJ2-1; 9 nucleotides line up with TRBD1. Germline trimming cut 5 bases from V and 2 bases from J; bases unmatched to any gene: 7. The CDR3 is made up of 16 amino acids. The germline gives CDR1 SGHAT, CDR2 FQNNGV. The chain's CDR3 is CASSLGQGPPYNEQFF. Written as DNA, the CDR3 is TGTGCCAGCAGCCTCGGACAGGGGCCCCCCTACAATGAGCAGTTCTTC.

The chain employs TRBV19 and TRBJ2-7; perhaps TRBD1 as D (6 bases). Germline-derived CDR1 and CDR2 are LNHDA and SQIVND (reference sequence). The CDR3 loop spans 13 amino acids. Trimming shortened V by 8 bases and J by 2 bases, and 13 bases separated the two germline ends. As DNA, the CDR3 is TGTGCCAGTGGGAACAGGGACGCCTACGAGCAGTACTTC. This sequence encodes CASGNRDAYEQYF.

The chain carries TRBV30 and TRBJ1-2; D is possibly TRBD1 (5 bases). The CDR3 is 16 amino acids. V gave up 0 bases and J gave up 2 bases, with 16 bases separating them. The V gene's germline CDR1 is GTSNPN and CDR2 SVGIG (reference sequence). This CDR3 reads CAWSVPGGRENYGYTF. The CDR3 nucleotides are TGTGCCTGGAGTGTACCGGGTGGCAGGGAAAACTATGGCTACACCTTC.

The chain joins TRBV6-5 to TRBJ2-2; D is ambiguous. V gave up 5 bases and J gave up 5 bases, with 6 bases separating them. The CDR3 runs to 12 residues. The germline gives CDR1 MNHEY, CDR2 SVGAGI. The CDR3 DNA sequence: TGTGCCAGCAGTCAACTTACCGGGGAGCTGTTTTTT. Its translation: CASSQLTGELFF.

V and J are TRBV7-8 and TRBJ1-6; tentatively, D is TRBD1 (5 bases). The CDR3 loop spans 13 amino acids. Germline-derived CDR1 and CDR2 are SGHVS and FQNEAQ. Trimming pared 2 bases from V and 10 bases from J, leaving 9 bases between. The CDR3 coding sequence is TGTGCCAGCAGCTTAAAGGGACTATCACCCCTCCACTTT. Its protein product is CASSLKGLSPLHF.

The CDR3: CASSVRHSTDTQYF. The CDR3 region has the DNA TGTGCCAGCAGCGTAAGACACAGCACAGATACGCAGTATTTT. The chain employs TRBV9 and TRBJ2-3, with no clear D. Trimming pared 1 base from V and 0 bases from J, leaving 6 bases between. The length of the CDR3 is 14 residues. Germline V CDR1 and CDR2: SGDLS, YYNGEE.

The chain combines TRBV12-3 or TRBV12-4 with TRBJ2-1; 8 bases are shared with TRBD2. V shed 6 bases and J 7 bases; nucleotides not matched to a gene: 2. The CDR3 sequence is 12 residues long. The CDR3 sequence: CASSRLANEQFF. The CDR3 DNA follows: TGTGCCAGCAGCAGACTAGCGAATGAGCAGTTCTTC.

The CDR3 spells CSVEDRGLVYGYTF. The CDR3, as DNA: TGCAGCGTTGAAGATCGGGGGTTGGTCTATGGCTACACCTTC. V is TRBV29-1 and J is TRBJ1-2; TRBD1 might be the D (5 bases). V dropped 0 bases and J dropped 4 bases, with 12 bases sitting between them. This CDR3 spans 14 amino acids. Germline loops: CDR1 SQVTM, CDR2 ANQGSEA.

This chain uses TRBV3-1 (or the pseudogene TRBV3-2) with TRBJ1-2; unclear D gene. CDR1 is LGHDT, CDR2 YNNKEL, per germline (reference sequence). With 1 base removed from V and 8 bases from J, the gap between germline ends came to 11 bases. The CDR3 has 13 residues. CDR3 in DNA: TGTGCCAGCAGCCAAGCGATCCTCGGGGGCTACACCTTC. Protein product: CASSQAILGGYTF.

In DNA form, the CDR3 reads TGTGCCAGCAGCAAACAGGGTGGGGACTACGAGCAGTACTTC. It encodes CASSKQGGDYEQYF. The chain carries TRBV25-1 and TRBJ2-7, with a possible D match to TRBD1 (6 bases). This CDR3 is 14 amino acids long. V was cut by 6 bases and J by 3 bases, with 15 bases left in between. CDR1 and CDR2 from the germline V gene are MGHDK and SYGVNS.

The chain employs TRBV7-2 and TRBJ1-1; 7 bases are shared with TRBD1. CDR1 and CDR2 from the germline V gene are SGHTA and FQGNSA. With V trimmed by 3 bases and J by 1 base, 5 bases remained unmatched. The CDR3 is made up of 15 amino acids. CDR3 DNA sequence: TGTGCCAGCAGCTTTAAACAGGGGCCGAACACTGAAGCTTTCTTT. This codes for CASSFKQGPNTEAFF.

The chain has TRBV30 and TRBJ2-1, with a possible D match to TRBD2 (6 bases). The germline V gene has CDR1 GTSNPN and CDR2 SVGIG (reference sequence). The CDR3 extends over 14 amino acids. V lost 4 bases to trimming and J lost 9 bases, with 19 bases between them. CDR3: CAWTPGTPSGEQFF. In DNA, the CDR3 is TGTGCCTGGACTCCCGGGACTCCAAGTGGTGAGCAGTTCTTC.

In its sample, this clone was seen once. The gene calls are TRBV5-1 and TRBJ2-1, with 7 bases lining up with TRBD2. CDR1 SGHRS and CDR2 YFSETQ come from the germline V gene. V was pared by 6 bases and J by 5 bases, with 8 bases of the junction left unmatched. The CDR3 is made up of 14 amino acids. The CDR3 coding sequence is TGCGCCAGCACTAGGGCCGGGAGGAACAATGAGCAGTTCTTC. The encoded protein is CASTRAGRNNEQFF.